What follows describes a single T cell receptor (beta chain). Its target is not known. Generated by immunoSEQ multiplex PCR, the TCRdb table keeps only in-frame clones and is missing some. The table records some 120,000 clones, around nine tenths of them present only once. The V gene lost 2 bases and the J gene lost 1 base, with 5 bases spanning the gap. This CDR3 is 13 amino acids long. Looked up from germline, CDR1 is MNHEY and CDR2 is SMNVEV (reference sequence). These data come from a study of T cell responses to AZD1222 COVID-19 vaccine. Study findings and constraints: Most donors were white British and more were female, and clonal diversity was possibly underestimated. After two AZD1222 doses, spike-specific TCR breadth and depth rose versus day 0.

The chain employs TRBV27 and TRBJ1-1; no clear D. The sample consisted of peripheral blood, taken 28 days after the second AZD1222 dose. The TCR originated in an adult who received the AZD1222 COVID-19 vaccine. The CDR3 DNA sequence: TGTGCCAGCAGTTTAAAGCCGAACACTGAAGCTTTCTTT. Protein: CASSLKPNTEAFF.